The clone carrying this T cell receptor (beta chain) was observed once. These data belong to a study of control samples from healthy donors and cancer patients. The V and J ends lost 5 bases and 7 bases, in that order; junction bases with no gene match: 7. The CDR3 runs to 13 residues. Germline lookup yields CDR1 MDHEN and CDR2 SYDVKM. Some clones are missing from TCRdb's copy, which holds only in-frame ones; the method was immunoSEQ multiplex PCR. The sample yields some 44,000 clones, about 75% seen once. Source material: formalin-fixed, paraffin-embedded tissue. This TCR was sampled from a male donor with melanoma. This chain uses TRBV28 with TRBJ1-1, with TRBD1 matching over 7 bases. The CDR3: CASSEYDRDEAFF. The CDR3 bases are TGTGCCAGCAGTGAGTACGACAGGGATGAAGCTTTCTTT.